The table lists the clone carrying this T cell receptor (beta chain) with a count of one. Its antigen is unidentified. These data originate in a study of graft-versus-host responses after intestinal transplantation. Deletions cut 3 bases from V and 4 bases from J, with 7 bases between. CDR1 is SEHNR and CDR2 is FQNEAQ in the germline V gene (reference sequence). The CDR3 has 12 residues. The table came from immunoSEQ multiplex PCR; TCRdb's copy has only in-frame clones and leaves some out. Of tens of thousands of clones listed, roughly 92% are singletons. The sequences come from unstimulated CD4+ T cells sorted from spleen or lymph node cells, collected before intestinal transplant. The clonotype comes from a human donor who received an intestinal transplant. The chain recombines TRBV7-9 with TRBJ2-7; D gene uncertain. Written as DNA, the CDR3 is TGTGCCAGCAGCTTTCAAGATTACGAGCAGTACTTC. This codes for CASSFQDYEQYF.